This is a list of T cell receptor beta chains from one sample in a study of T cell changes during pregnancy in multiple sclerosis. Sequencing used immunoSEQ multiplex PCR; TCRdb keeps in-frame clones, though not all of them. The sample lists about 53,000 clones, 90% seen once, with approximately 2.8% in the top ten. This specimen consisted of CD8+ T cells from peripheral blood mononuclear cells, obtained before pregnancy. These receptors all stem from a female donor with multiple sclerosis, enrolled in a pregnancy study. Each CDR3 is given with its conserved first and last residue. D genes are given only for firm matches. The size of a clone is reported for some rows only, either as once, few or many, or as a class for expanded clones.

v_gene: TRBV7-7
d_gene: TRBD2
j_gene: TRBJ2-5
len: 15
abundance: .
CDR3aa: CASSLAAGVGETQYF
CDR3nt: TGTGCCAGCAGCTTAGCAGCGGGGGTTGGTGAGACCCAGTACTTC

v_gene: TRBV5-6
d_gene: TRBD1
j_gene: TRBJ1-5
len: 14
abundance: .
CDR3aa: CASSPNRGFQPQHF
CDR3nt: TGTGCCAGCAGCCCCAACAGGGGCTTTCAGCCCCAGCATTTT

v_gene: TRBV6-1
d_gene: TRBD1
j_gene: TRBJ1-6
len: 16
abundance: .
CDR3aa: CASSEWGQGHNSPLHF
CDR3nt: TGTGCCAGCAGTGAGTGGGGACAGGGACATAATTCACCCCTCCACTTT

v_gene: TRBV7-8
d_gene: .
j_gene: TRBJ1-1
len: 13
abundance: .
CDR3aa: CASSPTVNTEAFF
CDR3nt: TGTGCCAGCAGCCCTACAGTGAACACTGAAGCTTTCTTT

v_gene: TRBV4-1
d_gene: .
j_gene: TRBJ2-7
len: 17
abundance: .
CDR3aa: CASSQEGGGTLYYEQYF
CDR3nt: TGCGCCAGCAGCCAAGAAGGGGGAGGGACACTTTATTACGAGCAGTACTTC

v_gene: TRBV19
d_gene: TRBD1
j_gene: TRBJ1-1
len: 14
abundance: .
CDR3aa: CASSIRDRNYEAFF
CDR3nt: TGTGCCAGTAGTATCCGGGACAGAAACTATGAAGCTTTCTTT

v_gene: TRBV9
d_gene: .
j_gene: TRBJ2-2
len: 17
abundance: .
CDR3aa: CASSVLEGAGYTGELFF
CDR3nt: TGTGCCAGCAGCGTTCTAGAGGGGGCGGGGTACACCGGGGAGCTGTTTTTT

v_gene: TRBV7-2
d_gene: .
j_gene: TRBJ1-6
len: 16
abundance: .
CDR3aa: CASSLGAGSYNSPLHF
CDR3nt: TGTGCCAGCAGCTTAGGGGCAGGTTCCTATAATTCACCCCTCCACTTT

v_gene: TRBV9
d_gene: .
j_gene: TRBJ2-1
len: 14
abundance: .
CDR3aa: CASSLGVQYNEQFF
CDR3nt: TGTGCCAGCAGTTTAGGGGTGCAGTACAATGAGCAGTTCTTC

v_gene: TRBV7-6
d_gene: .
j_gene: TRBJ2-7
len: 14
abundance: .
CDR3aa: CASSLAPGRPEQYF
CDR3nt: TGTGCCAGCAGCTTAGCCCCAGGTCGGCCCGAGCAGTACTTC

v_gene: TRBV11-2
d_gene: .
j_gene: TRBJ2-7
len: 15
abundance: once
CDR3aa: CASSLGRGGVYEQYF
CDR3nt: TGTGCCAGCAGCTTAGGGAGGGGGGGGGTCTACGAGCAGTACTTC

v_gene: TRBV7-9
d_gene: .
j_gene: TRBJ2-1
len: 12
abundance: once
CDR3aa: CASSSLINEQFF
CDR3nt: TGTGCCAGCAGCTCTCTAATCAATGAGCAGTTCTTC

v_gene: TRBV19
d_gene: .
j_gene: TRBJ1-2
len: 14
abundance: .
CDR3aa: CASTPREANYGYTF
CDR3nt: TGTGCCAGTACACCGAGAGAAGCTAACTATGGCTACACCTTC

v_gene: TRBV27
d_gene: .
j_gene: TRBJ1-1
len: 15
abundance: .
CDR3aa: CASSFWGDPNTEAFF
CDR3nt: TGTGCCAGCAGTTTTTGGGGGGACCCCAACACTGAAGCTTTCTTT

v_gene: TRBV7-9
d_gene: TRBD1
j_gene: TRBJ1-2
len: 14
abundance: .
CDR3aa: CASRGTGGDYGYTF
CDR3nt: TGTGCCAGCAGGGGGACAGGGGGGGACTATGGCTACACCTTC

v_gene: TRBV6-1
d_gene: .
j_gene: TRBJ1-1
len: 14
abundance: .
CDR3aa: CASSEGAGNTEAFF
CDR3nt: TGTGCCAGCAGTGAAGGGGCCGGGAACACTGAAGCTTTCTTT

v_gene: TRBV9
d_gene: TRBD1
j_gene: TRBJ2-3
len: 17
abundance: .
CDR3aa: CASSARIGQGRTDTQYF
CDR3nt: TGTGCCAGCAGCGCACGAATCGGACAGGGACGCACAGATACGCAGTATTTT

v_gene: TRBV12-5
d_gene: TRBD1
j_gene: TRBJ2-7
len: 14
abundance: .
CDR3aa: CASCFRDRTHEQYF
CDR3nt: TGTGCTAGTTGTTTCAGGGACAGGACCCACGAGCAGTACTTC

v_gene: TRBV14
d_gene: TRBD1
j_gene: TRBJ1-5
len: 15
abundance: .
CDR3aa: CASSQGQGVDQPQHF
CDR3nt: TGTGCCAGCAGCCAAGGACAGGGGGTCGATCAGCCCCAGCATTTT

v_gene: TRBV6-5
d_gene: .
j_gene: TRBJ1-1
len: 11
abundance: few
CDR3aa: CASSTPGISFF
CDR3nt: TGTGCCAGCAGTACACCAGGCATATCTTTCTTT

v_gene: TRBV9
d_gene: TRBD2
j_gene: TRBJ2-3
len: 17
abundance: .
CDR3aa: CASSGAVSSGDPDTQYF
CDR3nt: TGTGCCAGCAGCGGGGCTGTGTCTAGCGGGGACCCAGATACGCAGTATTTT

v_gene: TRBV7-2
d_gene: .
j_gene: TRBJ2-3
len: 17
abundance: .
CDR3aa: CASSLARTEGYTDTQYF
CDR3nt: TGTGCCAGCAGCTTAGCGAGGACTGAAGGTTACACAGATACGCAGTATTTT

v_gene: TRBV19
d_gene: .
j_gene: TRBJ1-5
len: 14
abundance: .
CDR3aa: CASSNRGSNQPQHF
CDR3nt: TGTGCCAGTAGCAATAGGGGATCCAATCAGCCCCAGCATTTT

v_gene: TRBV9
d_gene: .
j_gene: TRBJ2-3
len: 15
abundance: .
CDR3aa: CASSVVGLHTDTQYF
CDR3nt: TGTGCCAGCAGCGTAGTGGGACTCCACACAGATACGCAGTATTTT